A selection of T cell receptor beta chains follows, all from one sample in a study of breast tumors, draining lymph nodes, adjacent tissues. TCRdb reprocessed the multiplex PCR reads with MiXCR, giving one entry per CDR3 protein. Here the sample spans approximately 52,000 distinct CDR3 sequences, roughly 39% being singletons. The sample comprised breast tumor tissue. These receptors all come from a female donor with breast cancer. Some clones in this sample may be carry-over from other donors' samples. Both conserved end residues are part of each CDR3. The D gene is left open where the match is weak. Clone size appears in some rows only: once, few, many, or a class for an expanded clone.

J gene	clone size	D gene	V gene	CDR3 DNA	CDR3 protein
TRBJ1-2	.	TRBD1	TRBV20-1	TGCAGTGCTAGAGGGACAGGGGGAAAAGGGGGCTACACCTTC	CSARGTGGKGGYTF
TRBJ2-1	many	.	TRBV18	TGTGCCAGCTCACCAGTCGATGAGCAGTTCTTC	CASSPVDEQFF
TRBJ2-7	many	TRBD1	TRBV14	TGTGCCAGCAGCCATCCCGGGACAGGGTCTAGAGAGCAGTACTTC	CASSHPGTGSREQYF
TRBJ1-6	many	TRBD1	TRBV6-5	TGTGCCAGCAGTCGAATACACGACAGGGGGCGAAATTCACCCCTCCACTTT	CASSRIHDRGRNSPLHF
TRBJ2-3	once	TRBD1	TRBV28	TGTGCCAGCAGTCCACCACAGGGGACGGATACGCAGTATTTT	CASSPPQGTDTQYF
TRBJ2-6	.	.	TRBV7-2	TGTGCCAGCCGCCAGGGAACTGGGGCCAACGTCCTGACCTTC	CASRQGTGANVLTF
TRBJ2-7	large	.	TRBV2	TGTGCCAGCAGTGAAGGGGGCGGGAAGGGGCCCTACGAGCAGTACTTC	CASSEGGGKGPYEQYF
TRBJ1-6	many	TRBD1	TRBV6-1	TGTGCCAGCAGTGAGGGACAGGGAATCGGTTCACCCCTCCACTTT	CASSEGQGIGSPLHF
TRBJ1-1	.	.	TRBV19	TGTGCCAGTAGTATACAGGGGAAGGGAGAAGCTTTCTTT	CASSIQGKGEAFF
TRBJ1-6	many	TRBD1	TRBV12-3/TRBV12-4	TGTGCCAGCAGCCTCGGGACAGGGCGGTCACCCCTCCACTTT	CASSLGTGRSPLHF
TRBJ2-5	.	.	TRBV7-3	TGTGCCAGCAGCAGCGGACCAGCGGGCGGTACGCAGTACTTC	CASSSGPAGGTQYF
TRBJ1-5	many	.	TRBV29-1	TGCAGCGTTGCCAGAGAGAAGGATCAGCCCCAGCATTTT	CSVAREKDQPQHF
TRBJ2-5	.	.	TRBV10-3	TGTGCCATCAGCGAAGCCCTCTCTTTGGGGGAGACCCAGTACTTC	CAISEALSLGETQYF
TRBJ1-3	.	.	TRBV25-1	TGTGCCAGCAGTGGTTCCGCCTCTGGAAACACCATATATTTT	CASSGSASGNTIYF
TRBJ2-1	many	TRBD1	TRBV19	TGTGCCAGTACCTTTAGGGGACAGATCAATGAGCAGTTCTTC	CASTFRGQINEQFF
TRBJ2-7	.	TRBD2	TRBV28	TGTGCCAGCCCTCCTAGCGGGACTAGCGGGAGGCCTGTTAAAGCCTACGAGCAGTACTTC	CASPPSGTSGRPVKAYEQYF